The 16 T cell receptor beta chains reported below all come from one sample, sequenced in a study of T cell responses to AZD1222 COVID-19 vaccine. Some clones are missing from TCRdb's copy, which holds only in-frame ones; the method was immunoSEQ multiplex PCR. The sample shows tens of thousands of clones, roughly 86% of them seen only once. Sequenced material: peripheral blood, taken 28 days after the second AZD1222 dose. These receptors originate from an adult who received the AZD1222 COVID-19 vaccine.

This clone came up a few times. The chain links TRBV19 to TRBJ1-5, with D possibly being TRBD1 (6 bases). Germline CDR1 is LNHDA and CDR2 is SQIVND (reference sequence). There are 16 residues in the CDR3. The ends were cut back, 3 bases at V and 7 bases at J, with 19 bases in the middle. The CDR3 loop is CASSMGQGISSQPQHF. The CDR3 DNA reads TGTGCCAGTAGTATGGGGCAGGGGATTTCGTCCCAGCCCCAGCATTTT. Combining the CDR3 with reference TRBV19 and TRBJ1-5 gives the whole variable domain DGGITQSPKYLFRKEGQNVTLSCEQNLNHDAMYWYRQDPGQGLRLIYYSQIVNDFQKGDIAEGYSVSREKKESFPLTVTSAQKNPTAFYLCASSMGQGISSQPQHFGDGTRLSIL.

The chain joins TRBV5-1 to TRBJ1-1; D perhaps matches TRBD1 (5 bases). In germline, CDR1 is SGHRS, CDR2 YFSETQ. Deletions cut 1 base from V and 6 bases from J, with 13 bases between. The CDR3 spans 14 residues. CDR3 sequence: CASSLNMGDSEAFF. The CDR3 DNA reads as TGCGCCAGCAGCTTGAATATGGGGGATTCTGAAGCTTTCTTT. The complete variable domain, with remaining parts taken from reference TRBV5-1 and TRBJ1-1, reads KAGVTQTPRYLIKTRGQQVTLSCSPISGHRSVSWYQQTPGQGLQFLFEYFSETQRNKGNFPGRFSGRQFSNSRSEMNVSTLELGDSALYLCASSLNMGDSEAFFGQGTRLTVV.

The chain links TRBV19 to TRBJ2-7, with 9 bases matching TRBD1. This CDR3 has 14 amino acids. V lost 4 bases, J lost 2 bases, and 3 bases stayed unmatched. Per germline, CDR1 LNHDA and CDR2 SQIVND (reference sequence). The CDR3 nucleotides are TGTGCCAGTAGTAGCCGGACAGGGGCCTACGAGCAGTACTTC. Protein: CASSSRTGAYEQYF.

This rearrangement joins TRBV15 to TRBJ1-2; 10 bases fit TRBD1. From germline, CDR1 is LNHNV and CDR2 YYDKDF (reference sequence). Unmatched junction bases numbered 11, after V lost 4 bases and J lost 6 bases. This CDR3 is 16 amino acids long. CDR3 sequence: CATSKGLDRGNDGYTF. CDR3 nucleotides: TGTGCCACCAGCAAGGGCCTGGACAGGGGGAACGATGGCTACACCTTC.

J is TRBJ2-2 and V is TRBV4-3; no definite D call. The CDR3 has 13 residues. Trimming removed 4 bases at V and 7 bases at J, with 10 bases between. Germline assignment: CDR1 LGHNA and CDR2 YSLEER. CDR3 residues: CASSLLRNGELFF. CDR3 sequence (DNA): TGCGCCAGCAGCCTCCTCCGGAACGGGGAGCTGTTTTTT.

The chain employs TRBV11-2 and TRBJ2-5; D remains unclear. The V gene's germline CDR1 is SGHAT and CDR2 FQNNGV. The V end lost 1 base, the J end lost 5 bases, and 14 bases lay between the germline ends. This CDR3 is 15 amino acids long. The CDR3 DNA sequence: TGTGCCAGCAGCTTAGCCCCGGCGGTCGGGGAGACCCAGTACTTC. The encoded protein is CASSLAPAVGETQYF.

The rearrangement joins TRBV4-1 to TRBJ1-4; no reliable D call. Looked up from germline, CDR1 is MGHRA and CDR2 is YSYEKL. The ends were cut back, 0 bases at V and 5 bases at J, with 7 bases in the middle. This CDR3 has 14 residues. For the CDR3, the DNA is TGCGCCAGCAGCCAAGAGGTTACAAATGAAAAACTGTTTTTT. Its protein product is CASSQEVTNEKLFF.

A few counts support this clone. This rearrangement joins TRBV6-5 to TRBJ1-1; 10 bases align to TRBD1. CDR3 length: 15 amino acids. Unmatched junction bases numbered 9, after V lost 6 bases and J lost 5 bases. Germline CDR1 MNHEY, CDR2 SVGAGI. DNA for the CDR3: TGTGCCAGCAGACCGACAGGGGGCGGGAAGACTGAAGCTTTCTTT. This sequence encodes CASRPTGGGKTEAFF.

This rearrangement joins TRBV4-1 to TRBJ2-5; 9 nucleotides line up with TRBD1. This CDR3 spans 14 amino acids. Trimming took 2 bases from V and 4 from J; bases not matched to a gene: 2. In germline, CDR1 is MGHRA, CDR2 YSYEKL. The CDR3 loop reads CASSQPDRGETQYF. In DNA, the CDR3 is TGCGCCAGCAGCCAACCGGACAGGGGAGAGACCCAGTACTTC.

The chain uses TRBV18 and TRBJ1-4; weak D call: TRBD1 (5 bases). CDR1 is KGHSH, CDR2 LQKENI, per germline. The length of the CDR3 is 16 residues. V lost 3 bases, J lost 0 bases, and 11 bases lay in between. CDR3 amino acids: CASSPWDGATNEKLFF. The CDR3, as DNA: TGTGCCAGCTCACCTTGGGACGGGGCAACTAATGAAAAACTGTTTTTT.

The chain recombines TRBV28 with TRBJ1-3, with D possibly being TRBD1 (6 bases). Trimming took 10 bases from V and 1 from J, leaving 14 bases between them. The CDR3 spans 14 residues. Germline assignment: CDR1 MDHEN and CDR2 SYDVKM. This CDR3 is CATIEQGSGNTIYF. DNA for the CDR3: TGTGCCACGATAGAACAGGGATCTGGAAACACCATATATTTT. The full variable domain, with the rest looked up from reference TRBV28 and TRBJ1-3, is DVKVTQSSRYLVKRTGEKVFLECVQDMDHENMFWYRQDPGLGLRLIYFSYDVKMKEKGDIPEGYSVSREKKERFSLILESASTNQTSMYLCATIEQGSGNTIYFGEGSWLTVV.

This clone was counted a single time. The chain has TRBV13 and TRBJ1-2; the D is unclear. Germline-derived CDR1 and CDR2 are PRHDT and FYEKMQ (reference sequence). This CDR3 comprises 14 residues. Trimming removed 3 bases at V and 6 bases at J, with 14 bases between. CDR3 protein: CASSFYRGGDGYTF. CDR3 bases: TGTGCCAGCAGCTTCTACCGGGGAGGCGATGGCTACACCTTC.

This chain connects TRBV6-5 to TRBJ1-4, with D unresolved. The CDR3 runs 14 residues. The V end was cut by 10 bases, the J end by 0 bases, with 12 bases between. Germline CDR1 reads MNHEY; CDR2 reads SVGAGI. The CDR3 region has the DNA TGTGCCACCAAGGACTGGGCAACTAATGAAAAACTGTTTTTT. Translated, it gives CATKDWATNEKLFF.

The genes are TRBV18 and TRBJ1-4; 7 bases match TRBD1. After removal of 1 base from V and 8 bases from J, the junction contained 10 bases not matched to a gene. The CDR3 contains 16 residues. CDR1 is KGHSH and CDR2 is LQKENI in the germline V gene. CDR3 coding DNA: TGTGCCAGCTCACCACAACAGGGGACTAACGAGGAAAAACTGTTTTTT. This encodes CASSPQQGTNEEKLFF.

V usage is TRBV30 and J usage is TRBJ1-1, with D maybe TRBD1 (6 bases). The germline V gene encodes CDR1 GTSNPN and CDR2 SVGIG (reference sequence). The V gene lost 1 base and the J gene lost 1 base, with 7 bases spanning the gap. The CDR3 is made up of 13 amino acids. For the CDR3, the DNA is TGTGCCTGGAGTGCGACAGGGAACACTGAAGCTTTCTTT. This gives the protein CAWSATGNTEAFF.

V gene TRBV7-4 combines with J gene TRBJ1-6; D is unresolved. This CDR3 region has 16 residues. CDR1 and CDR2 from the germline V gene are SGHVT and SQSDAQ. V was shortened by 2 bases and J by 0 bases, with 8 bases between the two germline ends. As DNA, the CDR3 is TGTGCCAGCAGCTTAAGGCAGAGCTCCTATAATTCACCCCTCCACTTT. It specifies CASSLRQSSYNSPLHF.